The T cell receptor beta chain under discussion was sequenced for a study of cytomegalovirus exposure and HLA in healthy donors. This CDR3 spans 16 amino acids. Germline-derived CDR1 and CDR2 are MGHDK and SYGVNS. With 4 bases removed from V and 3 bases from J, the gap between germline ends came to 16 bases. PCR employed 60 Vbeta and 13 Jbeta primers. The method was immunoSEQ multiplex PCR; TCRdb's version includes in-frame clones alone and lacks a portion of them. The sample includes fewer than 200,000 clones, 65% to 85% of them seen just once. This receptor was identified in a woman in her thirties or forties in good health and CMV-seropositive. Specimen: PBMCs. The rearrangement joins TRBV25-1 to TRBJ2-1; possible D gene TRBD1, 5 bases. The chain's CDR3 is CASSVWAGPNYNEQFF. The CDR3 nucleotides read TGTGCCAGCAGTGTCTGGGCAGGGCCAAACTACAATGAGCAGTTCTTC.